This T cell receptor (beta chain) was retrieved from a study of blood T cell repertoires in COVID-19. Turning to the study itself: Donors in the United States, Italy and Spain gave samples during acute or convalescent COVID-19.

Between the trimmed V and J ends, which lost 6 bases and 3 bases, there was a span of 15 bases. Germline V gene sequence: CDR1 SGHTA, CDR2 FQGNSA. The CDR3 runs to 15 residues. Original methodology: It was from reference gene primer amplification that nucleated cell counts were estimated. This table comes from immunoSEQ multiplex PCR, and its TCRdb copy is limited to in-frame clones, with some not included. D and trimming come from the DNA, and the V and J calls and clone size come from that table. Here the sample spans a few hundred thousand clones, approximately 90% being singletons. Patients in Seattle were enrolled during active infection, then followed longitudinally.

This sequence was found in a woman between 25 and 40 years old with COVID-19, enrolled during active disease. The material sequenced was peripheral blood. The genes are TRBV7-2 and TRBJ1-5; no definite D call. The CDR3 DNA follows: TGTGCCAGCAGTCGAGACTCCCCCTTCAATCAGCCCCAGCATTTT. Protein product: CASSRDSPFNQPQHF.